Below, one T cell receptor beta chain is given with its context. The data derive from a study of blood T cell repertoires in COVID-19. Overall study: The study drew acute and convalescent COVID-19 samples from the United States, Italy and Spain. Nucleic acid was either cDNA or gDNA, and it came from T cells, B-cell-depleted T cells, or PBMCs.

As processed by the authors: Amplified reference gene primers provided the basis for estimating nucleated cell counts. The repertoire was sequenced with immunoSEQ multiplex PCR; TCRdb's copy has only in-frame clones and lacks some. D and trimming come from the DNA, and the V and J calls and clone size come from that table. The repertoire has more than 50,000 clones, less than 95% of them found once; the top ten carry more than 6.5%. The CDR3 has 14 amino acids. Germline loops: CDR1 SGHTS, CDR2 YDEGEE. Losses at the gene ends were 2 bases for V and 6 bases for J; bases not matched to a gene: 4. The receptor was isolated from a middle-aged woman with active COVID-19. The V and J genes are TRBV5-8 and TRBJ2-1; TRBD1 matches at 8 bases. Material: peripheral blood. CDR3 residues: CASSFRGQGNEQFF. The DNA for the CDR3 is TGTGCCAGCAGCTTCAGGGGGCAGGGCAATGAGCAGTTCTTC. Looking up the rest from reference TRBV5-8 and TRBJ2-1 gives the full variable domain: EAGVTQSPTHLIKTRGQQATLRCSPISGHTSVYWYQQALGLGLQFLLWYDEGEERNRGNFPPRFSGRQFPNYSSELNVNALELEDSALYLCASSFRGQGNEQFFGPGTRLTVL.